What follows are 27 T cell receptor beta chains derived from one specimen sequenced in a study of CD8+CD57+ T cells in acquired aplastic anemia. Patients selected for sequencing had displayed CD8+CD57+ cell expansion by flow cytometry. TCR beta VDJ and CDR3 profiles were obtained from a genomic DNA template. MiXCR, applied by TCRdb to the reads, yields one record per CDR3 protein. This table has about 150,000 distinct CDR3 sequences, around half appearing once. The sequenced material came from sorted CD4+, CD8+, or CD8+CD57+ T cells (not recorded which) from PBMCs. The receptors come from a human donor with aplastic anemia.

This clonotype was seen only once. This chain joins TRBV5-3 and TRBJ1-2; 11 bases agree with TRBD1. TRBV5-3 is classed as an ORF, of uncertain function. The ends lost 10 bases at V and 8 bases at J; junction bases unmatched: 10. This CDR3 comprises 13 residues. Here the CDR3 reads CAGSMDRGHGYTF. CDR3 DNA sequence: TGTGCCGGCAGCATGGACAGGGGGCACGGCTACACCTTC.

The chain is built from TRBV7-9 and TRBJ2-1; no definite D call. Germline-derived CDR1 and CDR2 are SEHNR and FQNEAQ (reference sequence). V was shortened by 5 bases and J by 8 bases, with 10 bases between the two germline ends. The CDR3 consists of 12 residues. The CDR3 region is CASSKLFHEQFF. DNA for the CDR3: TGTGCCAGCAGCAAACTATTTCATGAGCAGTTCTTC.

This clonotype was seen only a few times. The rearrangement links TRBV24-1 to TRBJ2-3; maybe TRBD2 (7 bases). Looked up from germline, CDR1 is KGHDR and CDR2 is SFDVKD. V lost 5 bases, J lost 1 base, and 12 bases lay in between. This CDR3 comprises 15 residues. The CDR3 bases are TGTGCCACCAGTGGGGGGGGGCGCCGCACAGATACGCAGTATTTT. Protein sequence: CATSGGGRRTDTQYF.

This chain connects TRBV25-1 to TRBJ2-7, with 8 positions matching TRBD2. Germline V gene lookup returns CDR1 MGHDK and CDR2 SYGVNS. V shed 6 bases and J 7 bases; nucleotides not matched to a gene: 17. This CDR3 has 16 residues. The CDR3 loop is CASSVGGSGASGEQYV. DNA for the CDR3: TGTGCCAGCAGCGTAGGGGGTAGCGGGGCCTCCGGGGAGCAGTACGTC.

This clonotype appeared many times. This chain uses TRBV20-1 with TRBJ1-2; D not certain. This CDR3 region has 12 residues. Germline V gene lookup returns CDR1 DFQATT and CDR2 SNEGSKA (reference sequence). With 5 bases removed from V and 8 bases from J, the gap between germline ends came to 15 bases. The CDR3 here is CSAPSEGGGYTF. In DNA form, the CDR3 reads TGCAGTGCTCCAAGTGAGGGCGGCGGCTACACCTTC.

The rearrangement joins TRBV7-2 to TRBJ2-5; D remains unclear. Germline CDR1 SGHTA, CDR2 FQGNSA. CDR3 length: 13 residues. V lost 1 base to trimming and J lost 4 bases, with 7 bases between them. The CDR3 sequence is CASSLGQRETQYF. Here the CDR3 DNA reads TGTGCCAGCAGCTTAGGGCAGAGAGAGACCCAGTACTTC.

At least ten counts were recorded for this clonotype. The genes are TRBV15 and TRBJ2-1; D is perhaps TRBD2 (7 bases). The CDR3 has 15 amino acids. V was cut by 0 bases and J by 6 bases, with 12 bases left in between. Germline V gene sequence: CDR1 LNHNV, CDR2 YYDKDF (reference sequence). This chain's CDR3 is CATSRERGPGNEQFF. As DNA, the CDR3 is TGTGCCACCAGCAGAGAGCGGGGGCCGGGCAATGAGCAGTTCTTC.

This clonotype has only a few counts. The J gene is TRBJ1-2, the V gene TRBV2; no definite D call. The CDR3 covers 13 residues. Germline CDR1 SNHLY, CDR2 FYNNEI. V lost 1 base and J lost 5, with 8 bases in between. The DNA of the CDR3 is TGTGCCAGCAGTGAAGGGGGTTGGTATGGCTACACCTTC. Encoded protein: CASSEGGWYGYTF.

This chain uses TRBV20-1 with TRBJ2-1, with 14 bases aligning to TRBD2. This CDR3 contains 16 residues. Unmatched junction bases numbered 4, after V lost 3 bases and J lost 3 bases. Per germline, CDR1 DFQATT and CDR2 SNEGSKA (reference sequence). CDR3 sequence reads: CSASGGTSGSYNEQFF. The CDR3 nucleotides are TGCAGTGCTAGTGGCGGGACTAGCGGGAGCTACAATGAGCAGTTCTTC.

The chain combines TRBV5-1 with TRBJ1-6, with TRBD1 as a possible D gene (6 bases). This CDR3 is built from 17 residues. The germline V gene encodes CDR1 SGHRS and CDR2 YFSETQ. The germline V and J ends were trimmed by 0 bases and 2 bases, with 12 bases remaining between them. The CDR3 reads CASSLGTAIAYNSPLHF. DNA of the CDR3: TGCGCCAGCAGCTTGGGGACAGCTATTGCCTATAATTCACCCCTCCACTTT.

This clonotype has just one count. The chain employs TRBV29-1 and TRBJ1-2, with D perhaps TRBD1 (5 bases). CDR3 length: 11 amino acids. Trimming left V 5 bases short and J 8 bases short, with 12 bases between. Germline V gene data show CDR1 as SQVTM and CDR2 as ANQGSEA. CDR3 sequence reads: CSVTGVTGYTF. The CDR3 DNA is TGCAGCGTTACAGGAGTCACCGGCTACACCTTC.

This clonotype was observed many times. The chain joins TRBV6-1 to TRBJ1-5, with a weak D call TRBD1 (6 bases). There are 14 residues in the CDR3. Germline CDR1 is MNHNS and CDR2 is SASEGT. Trimming took 6 bases from V and 5 from J, leaving 14 bases between them. Here the CDR3 DNA reads TGTGCCAGCAGGGGGGCATCTAGGCATCAGCCCCAGCATTTT. Protein: CASRGASRHQPQHF.

This clonotype was counted between two and nine times. V gene TRBV11-1 combines with J gene TRBJ2-7; 9 nucleotides line up with TRBD2. J lost 3 bases, V lost 5 bases, and 11 bases had no gene match. The CDR3 loop spans 16 amino acids. Germline V gives CDR1 SGHAT, CDR2 FQDESV (reference sequence). The CDR3 sequence is CASSPLLGRGGYEQYF. CDR3 in DNA: TGTGCCAGCAGCCCCCTCCTGGGGCGGGGGGGCTACGAGCAGTACTTC.

This clonotype was recorded a few times. A much more abundant neighbour one base away suggests this may be a read error. This chain links TRBV6-1 with TRBJ2-7, with 11 bases matching TRBD1. V lost 6 bases and J lost 3; bases outside the gene matches: 4. The CDR3 consists of 14 residues. Germline lookup yields CDR1 MNHNS and CDR2 SASEGT. The CDR3 is CASRVGQGVYEQYV. The CDR3 DNA is TGTGCCAGCAGGGTGGGACAGGGGGTCTACGAGCAGTACGTC.

The rearrangement links TRBV15 to TRBJ2-7, with 7 bases aligning to TRBD1. The CDR3 covers 15 residues. Germline-derived CDR1 and CDR2 are LNHNV and YYDKDF (reference sequence). The ends lost 4 bases at V and 0 bases at J; junction bases unmatched: 6. The CDR3 region has the DNA TGTGCCACCAGCATAGCCCGGGACAGCTCCTACGAGCAGTACTTC. It is translated as CATSIARDSSYEQYF.

This clonotype came up many times. This rearrangement joins TRBV7-2 to TRBJ2-5; D is unresolved. Trimming shortened V by 4 bases and J by 0 bases, and 9 bases separated the two germline ends. CDR1 and CDR2 (germline): SGHTA, FQGNSA. This CDR3 is built from 14 residues. The CDR3 reads CASSSRGYQETQYF. Written as DNA, the CDR3 is TGTGCCAGCAGCTCACGTGGGTACCAAGAGACCCAGTACTTC.

Comment on this clonotype: Sequence at one end of the junction differs from germline and may be a read error. This chain uses TRBV7-9 with TRBJ1-1; D ambiguous. The CDR3 length is 12 residues. CDR1 is SEHNR, CDR2 FQNEAQ, per germline (reference sequence). The CDR3 is CASILWGGEAFF. The CDR3 DNA reads as TGTGCCAGCATCTTATGGGGTGGAGAAGCTTTCTTT.

The chain combines TRBV10-3 with TRBJ1-1; tentative D call: TRBD1 (5 bases). The CDR3 has 13 amino acids. From germline, CDR1 is ENHRY and CDR2 SYGVKD. With 0 bases removed from V and 7 bases from J, the gap between germline ends came to 9 bases. The CDR3 DNA sequence: TGTGCCATCAGTGAGTCTCGAGACAGTGAAGCTTTCTTT. It specifies CAISESRDSEAFF.

The table lists this clonotype with many counts. This chain connects TRBV30 to TRBJ1-5; no clear D. Germline V gene sequence: CDR1 GTSNPN, CDR2 SVGIG (reference sequence). CDR3 length: 11 amino acids. Trimming cost V 2 bases and J 7 bases, with 6 bases left between them. The CDR3 sequence: CAWSKGQPQHF. CDR3 coding DNA: TGTGCCTGGAGTAAGGGACAGCCCCAGCATTTT. Drawing the rest from reference TRBV30 and TRBJ1-5, the complete variable domain is SQTIHQWPATLVQPVGSPLSLECTVEGTSNPNLYWYRQAAGRGLQLLFYSVGIGQISSEVPQNLSASRPQDRQFILSSKKLLLSDSGFYLCAWSKGQPQHFGDGTRLSIL.

The V gene is TRBV11-1, the J gene TRBJ2-1, with a tentative D call TRBD2 (6 bases). The germline V gene encodes CDR1 SGHAT and CDR2 FQDESV (reference sequence). CDR3 length: 15 residues. V was trimmed by 2 bases and J by 2 bases, leaving 10 bases between them. The CDR3 bases are TGTGCCAGCAGCTTATCCGGCGGGACCTACAATGAGCAGTTCTTC. Residues: CASSLSGGTYNEQFF.

The chain recombines TRBV25-1 with TRBJ2-7; weak D call: TRBD2 (6 bases). The germline gives CDR1 MGHDK, CDR2 SYGVNS. V was cut by 2 bases and J by 4 bases, with 18 bases left in between. This CDR3 has 16 residues. CDR3 protein: CASSETGTPPGYEQYF. The CDR3 DNA follows: TGTGCCAGCAGTGAAACCGGGACTCCCCCCGGTTACGAGCAGTACTTC.

This clonotype has a count of ten or more. This chain connects TRBV11-2 to TRBJ2-2, with 14 bases that match TRBD2. Per germline, CDR1 SGHAT and CDR2 FQNNGV. The CDR3 consists of 18 residues. Unmatched junction bases numbered 5, after V lost 4 bases and J lost 1 base. The CDR3 is CASSSGGLAGGNTGELFF. CDR3 DNA: TGTGCCAGCAGCTCGGGCGGACTAGCGGGAGGGAACACCGGGGAGCTGTTTTTT.

In this sample, this clonotype turned up many times. CDR3 bases: TGTGCCAGTAGTATAAGGAAGGACATTCAGTACTTC. Protein sequence: CASSIRKDIQYF. The rearrangement joins TRBV19 to TRBJ2-4, with no clear D. Deletions cut 2 bases from V and 8 bases from J, with 7 bases between. Germline values: CDR1 LNHDA, CDR2 SQIVND (reference sequence). CDR3 length equals 12 residues.

This clonotype turned up a few times. V gene TRBV29-1 combines with J gene TRBJ1-3, with D unclear. The CDR3 spans 12 residues. Germline CDR1 SQVTM, CDR2 ANQGSEA. The CDR3 nucleotides read TGCACCATTCGGGACTCTGGAAACACCATATATTTT. It encodes CTIRDSGNTIYF.

J is TRBJ2-7 and V is TRBV12-3 or TRBV12-4, with 10 bases aligning to TRBD1. The J segment lost 8 bases and the V segment lost 5 bases, leaving 6 bases of the junction unmatched. There are 13 residues in the CDR3. The CDR3 reads CASSPLGQGKQYF. The CDR3 DNA reads TGTGCCAGCAGTCCCCTGGGACAGGGGAAGCAGTACTTC.

The chain has TRBV20-1 and TRBJ2-1; maybe TRBD1 (6 bases). V was pared by 3 bases and J by 7 bases, with 7 bases between. The CDR3 length is 11 residues. The germline CDR1 and CDR2 sequences are DFQATT and SNEGSKA (reference sequence). CDR3 sequence: CSASDRNEQFF. The CDR3 nucleotides read TGCAGTGCTAGTGACAGGAATGAGCAGTTCTTC.

The sample holds a few counts of this clonotype. This chain connects TRBV9 to TRBJ1-2; D gene uncertain. The germline gives CDR1 SGDLS, CDR2 YYNGEE. There are 10 residues in the CDR3. With 7 bases removed from V and 3 bases from J, the gap between germline ends came to 4 bases. The CDR3 DNA reads TGTGCCAGCGGCGACTATGGCTACACCTTC. Residues: CASGDYGYTF.